The 27 T cell receptor beta chains presented below share a single source sample, sequenced in a study of identifying expanded T cells in peripheral blood. Sequencing was performed with immunoSEQ multiplex PCR; in TCRdb, only in-frame clones are kept and a portion is missing. The sample yields around 120,000 clones, about four fifths seen once. The sample comprised blood. The receptor source for this set is a person between 18 and 75 years old in good health.

This chain connects TRBV4-3 to TRBJ2-1; 7 bases map to TRBD1. CDR3 length: 14 residues. Trimming took 4 bases from V and 4 from J; bases not matched to a gene: 4. Germline V CDR1 and CDR2: LGHNA, YSLEER. The CDR3 is CASSPGTAYNEQFF. The CDR3 DNA reads as TGCGCCAGCAGCCCTGGGACAGCGTACAATGAGCAGTTCTTC.

The chain joins TRBV7-2 to TRBJ2-7, with D possibly being TRBD1 (5 bases). CDR1 is SGHTA, CDR2 FQGNSA, per germline. This CDR3 has 13 amino acids. V was pared by 4 bases and J by 3 bases, with 10 bases between. CDR3: CASSSVRGYEQYF. In DNA form, the CDR3 reads TGTGCCAGCAGCTCAGTAAGGGGCTACGAGCAGTACTTC.

This chain connects TRBV19 to TRBJ1-2; D is possibly TRBD1 (6 bases). CDR3 length: 12 residues. CDR1 LNHDA and CDR2 SQIVND come from the germline V gene (reference sequence). Trimming shortened V by 8 bases and J by 3 bases, and 10 bases separated the two germline ends. In DNA form, the CDR3 reads TGTGCCAGTTATAGACAGGACTATGGCTACACCTTC. Translation gives CASYRQDYGYTF.

This rearrangement joins TRBV9 to TRBJ2-3, with D perhaps assigned TRBD1 or TRBD2 (5 bases each). Trimming left V 1 base short and J 2 bases short, with 14 bases between. The CDR3 has 16 residues. From germline, CDR1 is SGDLS and CDR2 YYNGEE. The CDR3 DNA follows: TGTGCCAGCAGCGTATCTGTCTCCGGGACCACAGATACGCAGTATTTT. This encodes CASSVSVSGTTDTQYF.

The rearrangement uses TRBV7-2 and TRBJ2-5; D not resolved. V was pared by 4 bases and J by 5 bases, with 8 bases between. CDR1 SGHTA and CDR2 FQGNSA come from the germline V gene. CDR3 length: 12 amino acids. The CDR3 loop reads CASSSQWETQYF. The CDR3 nucleotides read TGTGCCAGCAGCTCGCAGTGGGAGACCCAGTACTTC.

A few counts support this clone. V usage is TRBV30 and J usage is TRBJ1-4; D uncertain. V was cut by 3 bases and J by 4 bases, with 15 bases left in between. CDR3 length: 15 amino acids. Germline values: CDR1 GTSNPN, CDR2 SVGIG (reference sequence). The CDR3 spells CAWRGYAKRNEKLFF. The CDR3, as DNA: TGTGCCTGGAGGGGATACGCCAAACGTAATGAAAAACTGTTTTTT.

The V and J genes are TRBV19 and TRBJ2-5; D is uncertain. The CDR3 totals 16 residues. V gave up 3 bases and J gave up 7 bases, with 21 bases separating them. Germline V gene lookup returns CDR1 LNHDA and CDR2 SQIVND (reference sequence). In nucleotides, the CDR3 is TGTGCCAGTAGTATGGGCTTAGGTTACTCACGTTTGACCCAGTACTTC. The encoded protein is CASSMGLGYSRLTQYF.

The chain links TRBV7-6 to TRBJ1-1; possible D gene TRBD1, 5 bases. Trimming removed 2 bases from V and 7 bases from J, with 17 bases in between. CDR3 length: 15 residues. Germline loops: CDR1 SGHVS, CDR2 FNYEAQ. The CDR3 DNA reads as TGTGCCAGCAGCTTACGTCCGCAGGGAGCGGGTGAAGCTTTCTTT. This sequence encodes CASSLRPQGAGEAFF.

The V gene is TRBV6-6, the J gene TRBJ2-2, with D unresolved. Per the germline V gene, CDR1 is MNHNY and CDR2 is SVGAGI (reference sequence). The CDR3 loop spans 13 amino acids. V lost 4 bases and J lost 5, with 8 bases in between. The CDR3 DNA is TGTGCCAGCAGTTCGGACGAGACCGGGGAGCTGTTTTTT. Its protein product is CASSSDETGELFF.

This sequence joins TRBV7-6 and TRBJ2-7; the D is unclear. With 2 bases removed from V and 4 bases from J, the gap between germline ends came to 15 bases. CDR3 length: 15 residues. The germline CDR1 and CDR2 sequences are SGHVS and FNYEAQ. The DNA of the CDR3 is TGTGCCAGCAGCTTAAATCCCGGTTTGGGTTACGAGCAGTACTTC. It yields the protein CASSLNPGLGYEQYF.

This clone has only one observation. This chain links TRBV2 with TRBJ1-1; D not resolved. V lost 6 bases and J lost 6, with 8 bases in between. The germline V gene encodes CDR1 SNHLY and CDR2 FYNNEI. The length of the CDR3 is 11 residues. In nucleotides, the CDR3 is TGTGCCAGCAGCAAAGGTTCTGAAGCTTTCTTT. Translation: CASSKGSEAFF.

CDR3 amino acids: CATRADGGTGYLTDTQYF. CDR3 sequence (DNA): TGTGCCACCAGGGCCGACGGGGGGACAGGGTATCTCACAGATACGCAGTATTTT. The chain has TRBV13 and TRBJ2-3; 9 bases are shared with TRBD1. The CDR3 is 18 amino acids. With 10 bases clipped from V and 2 bases from J, the junction kept 19 bases outside the gene matches. Germline CDR1 PRHDT, CDR2 FYEKMQ (reference sequence).

The chain couples TRBV6-6 to TRBJ1-1, with D perhaps matching TRBD1 (6 bases). Trimming pared 2 bases from V and 10 bases from J, leaving 20 bases between. Germline CDR1 reads MNHNY; CDR2 reads SVGAGI (reference sequence). The CDR3 contains 15 residues. This CDR3 is CASSYPTGGAVGAFF. The CDR3 DNA follows: TGTGCCAGCAGTTACCCAACCGGGGGGGCGGTTGGAGCTTTCTTT.

This clone was observed at least ten times. The genes are TRBV10-2 and TRBJ1-1, with D possibly being TRBD1 (5 bases). Looked up from germline, CDR1 is WSHSY and CDR2 is SAAADI. The CDR3 consists of 17 residues. V lost 8 bases and J 0 bases, leaving 22 bases between the germline ends. The CDR3 region is CASLPGTLGFMNTEAFF. The CDR3 DNA sequence: TGCGCCAGCCTCCCCGGGACGCTGGGCTTCATGAACACTGAAGCTTTCTTT.

This chain connects TRBV6-5 to TRBJ2-3, with D tentatively TRBD2 (5 bases). This CDR3 spans 14 amino acids. V was pared by 2 bases and J by 4 bases, with 10 bases between. Germline assignment: CDR1 MNHEY and CDR2 SVGAGI. The DNA for the CDR3 is TGTGCCAGCAGTTACAGGGAAGCGGCAGATACGCAGTATTTT. Translated: CASSYREAADTQYF.

V gene TRBV6-1 combines with J gene TRBJ1-3; no firm D call. Trimming left V 9 bases short and J 0 bases short, with 9 bases between. Germline V gene sequence: CDR1 MNHNS, CDR2 SASEGT. This CDR3 has 13 residues. CDR3 region: CASGMDSGNTIYF. The CDR3 DNA reads TGTGCCAGTGGTATGGACTCTGGAAACACCATATATTTT.

The table lists this clone with a few counts. V usage is TRBV7-8 and J usage is TRBJ1-6; D remains unclear. The germline V and J ends were trimmed by 1 base and 5 bases, with 6 bases remaining between them. The CDR3 is 14 amino acids. Germline-derived CDR1 and CDR2 are SGHVS and FQNEAQ. The CDR3 loop reads CASSLGPDNSPLHF. CDR3 nucleotide sequence: TGTGCCAGCAGCTTAGGGCCCGATAATTCACCCCTCCACTTT.

The chain couples TRBV29-1 to TRBJ1-2; D possibly corresponds to TRBD1 (5 bases). The V gene lost 7 bases and the J gene lost 4 bases, with 19 bases spanning the gap. The CDR3 has 14 residues. The germline V gene has CDR1 SQVTM and CDR2 ANQGSEA. CDR3 in amino acids: CSADPPPGGYGYTF. For the CDR3, the DNA is TGCAGCGCTGATCCCCCCCCTGGGGGCTATGGCTACACCTTC.

The J gene is TRBJ1-2, the V gene TRBV30; 12 bases map to TRBD1. Germline loops: CDR1 GTSNPN, CDR2 SVGIG (reference sequence). J gave up 11 bases and V 7 bases, and 17 bases lay outside the gene matches. This CDR3 has 15 amino acids. The CDR3 coding sequence is TGTGCCTTCGGGACAGGGGGCCCAGAATTCGATATTTACACCTTC. Protein product: CAFGTGGPEFDIYTF.

This clone has a single count. V usage is TRBV6-6 and J usage is TRBJ1-1; D unclear. The CDR3 sequence is 14 residues long. The germline V gene has CDR1 MNHNY and CDR2 SVGAGI (reference sequence). V shed 7 bases and J shed 1 base, with 13 bases lying between them. The CDR3 spells CASNPIGKNTEAFF. The DNA of the CDR3 is TGTGCCAGCAACCCGATAGGGAAGAACACTGAAGCTTTCTTT.

The CDR3 sequence is CASRGGGETQYF. The CDR3 nucleotides are TGTGCCAGCCGTGGGGGCGGGGAGACCCAGTACTTC. The chain is built from TRBV6-5 and TRBJ2-5; D possibly corresponds to TRBD1 (6 bases). The V gene lost 8 bases and the J gene lost 5 bases, with 12 bases spanning the gap. The CDR3 sequence is 12 residues long. In germline, CDR1 is MNHEY, CDR2 SVGAGI.

The chain combines TRBV6-5 with TRBJ2-1, with D tentatively TRBD1 or TRBD2 (5 bases each). The CDR3 extends over 15 amino acids. The germline V gene encodes CDR1 MNHEY and CDR2 SVGAGI. Trimming took 0 bases from V and 12 from J, leaving 18 bases between them. The CDR3 bases are TGTGCCAGCAGTTACTCTGGGGCGGGTGGGGTCCGGCAGTTCTTC. Residues: CASSYSGAGGVRQFF.

J is TRBJ1-2 and V is TRBV6-5, with TRBD1 as a possible D gene (5 bases). This CDR3 has 14 residues. Trimming cost V 5 bases and J 2 bases, with 12 bases left between them. CDR1 MNHEY and CDR2 SVGAGI come from the germline V gene. Here the CDR3 DNA reads TGTGCCAGCAGTATTAGTGGACAAAACTATGGCTACACCTTC. It codes for CASSISGQNYGYTF.

This sequence joins TRBV4-1 and TRBJ2-5, with D perhaps matching TRBD2 (6 bases). Germline CDR1 MGHRA, CDR2 YSYEKL. V was clipped by 0 bases and J by 5 bases, with 10 bases between them. The CDR3 is made up of 14 amino acids. CDR3 in amino acids: CASSQDGGSETQYF. CDR3 nucleotides: TGCGCCAGCAGCCAAGATGGAGGGTCGGAGACCCAGTACTTC.

The chain uses TRBV27 and TRBJ2-2; no definite D call. CDR3 length equals 12 residues. The ends were cut back, 6 bases at V and 6 bases at J, with 8 bases in the middle. Germline V CDR1 and CDR2: MNHEY, SMNVEV (reference sequence). CDR3 nucleotide sequence: TGTGCCAGCAGACCCTGGTCCGGGGAGCTGTTTTTT. Translation: CASRPWSGELFF.

The rearrangement links TRBV5-4 to TRBJ2-5; the D gene could be TRBD1 or TRBD2 (6 bases each). CDR3 length: 14 amino acids. CDR1 SGHNT and CDR2 YYREEE come from the germline V gene (reference sequence). V lost 4 bases to trimming and J lost 6 bases, with 16 bases between them. The CDR3 bases are TGTGCCAGCAGCGAGGGGGGCCAGGTAAAGACCCAGTACTTC. Its translation is CASSEGGQVKTQYF.

This clone was recorded only once. The rearrangement joins TRBV30 to TRBJ1-1; no definite D call. Deletions cut 1 base from V and 11 bases from J, with 14 bases between. This CDR3 has 12 residues. Germline V gene data show CDR1 as GTSNPN and CDR2 as SVGIG (reference sequence). This chain's CDR3 is CAWSDENPEAFF. The DNA for the CDR3 is TGTGCCTGGAGTGATGAGAACCCGGAGGCTTTCTTT. Together with reference TRBV30 and TRBJ1-1, the CDR3 gives the full variable domain: SQTIHQWPATLVQPVGSPLSLECTVEGTSNPNLYWYRQAAGRGLQLLFYSVGIGQISSEVPQNLSASRPQDRQFILSSKKLLLSDSGFYLCAWSDENPEAFFGQGTRLTVV.